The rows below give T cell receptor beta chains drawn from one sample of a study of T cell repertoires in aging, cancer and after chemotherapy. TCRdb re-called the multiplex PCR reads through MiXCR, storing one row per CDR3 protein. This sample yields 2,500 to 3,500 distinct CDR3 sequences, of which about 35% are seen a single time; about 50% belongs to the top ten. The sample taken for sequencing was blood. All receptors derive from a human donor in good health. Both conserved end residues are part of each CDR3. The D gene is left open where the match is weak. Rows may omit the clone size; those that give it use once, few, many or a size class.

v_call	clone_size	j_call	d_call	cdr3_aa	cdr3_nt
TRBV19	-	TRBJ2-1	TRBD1	CASQRQGIYNEQFF	TGTGCCAGTCAGCGACAGGGCATCTACAATGAGCAGTTCTTC
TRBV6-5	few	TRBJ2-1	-	CASSPLGLAGSDEQFF	TGTGCCAGCAGCCCCCTAGGGTTAGCCGGGAGCGATGAGCAGTTCTTC
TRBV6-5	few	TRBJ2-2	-	CARNLSGPLNGTGELFF	TGTGCCAGAAACTTATCCGGGCCTCTGAACGGGACCGGGGAGCTGTTTTTT
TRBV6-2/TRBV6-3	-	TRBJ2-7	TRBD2	CASTRTSGYEQYF	TGTGCCAGCACCAGGACTAGCGGTTACGAGCAGTACTTC
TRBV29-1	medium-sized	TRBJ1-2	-	CSVDPQGFGYGYTF	TGCAGCGTTGATCCCCAGGGGTTTGGGTATGGCTACACCTTC
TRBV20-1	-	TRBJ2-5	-	CSASRLQETQYF	TGCAGTGCTAGCAGGCTACAAGAGACCCAGTACTTC
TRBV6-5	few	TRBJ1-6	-	CASSYLAPGGESPLHF	TGTGCCAGCAGTTACCTAGCTCCGGGGGGCGAATCACCCCTCCACTTT
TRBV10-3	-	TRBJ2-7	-	CAIRADNYEQYF	TGTGCCATCAGGGCTGACAACTACGAGCAGTACTTC
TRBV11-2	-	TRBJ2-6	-	CASSLGGVAGANVLTF	TGTGCCAGCAGCTTAGGAGGGGTGGCTGGGGCCAACGTCCTGACTTTC
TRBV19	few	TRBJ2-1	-	CASSPEGGEQFF	TGTGCCAGTAGTCCGGAGGGGGGGGAGCAGTTCTTC
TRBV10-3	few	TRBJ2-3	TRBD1	CAISNRGRQGAGTDTQYF	TGTGCCATCAGCAACCGGGGACGACAGGGGGCTGGTACAGATACGCAGTATTTT
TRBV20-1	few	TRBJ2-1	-	CSAREEGGTSNEQFF	TGCAGTGCTAGGGAGGAGGGGGGTACGTCCAATGAGCAGTTCTTC
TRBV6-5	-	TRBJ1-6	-	CASSLGTSRIDLHF	TGTGCCAGCAGTCTCGGGACCTCGCGGATAGACCTCCACTTT
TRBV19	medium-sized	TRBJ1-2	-	CASSLPNRVGGYTF	TGTGCCAGTAGTCTGCCTAACAGGGTCGGAGGCTACACCTTC
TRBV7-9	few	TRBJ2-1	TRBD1	CAILRDSYNEQFF	TGTGCCATTCTTCGGGACAGCTACAATGAGCAGTTCTTC
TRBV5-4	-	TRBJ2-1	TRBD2	CASSLSGGGAYNEQFF	TGTGCCAGCAGCTTGTCGGGGGGGGGGGCCTACAATGAGCAGTTCTTC
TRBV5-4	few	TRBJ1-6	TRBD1	CASRFGTENSPLHF	TGTGCCAGCAGGTTCGGGACAGAAAATTCACCCCTCCACTTT
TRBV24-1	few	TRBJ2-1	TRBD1	CATSDLGTGYNEQFF	TGTGCCACCAGTGATTTGGGGACAGGCTACAATGAGCAGTTCTTC
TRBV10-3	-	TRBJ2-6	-	CAIRGDAGANVLTF	TGTGCCATCAGGGGGGACGCTGGGGCCAACGTCCTGACTTTC
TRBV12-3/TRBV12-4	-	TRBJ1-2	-	CASSLNYGYTF	TGTGCCAGCAGTTTGAACTATGGCTACACCTTC
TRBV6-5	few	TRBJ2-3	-	CASSSGEPHADTQYF	TGTGCCAGCAGTTCGGGGGAACCGCACGCAGATACGCAGTATTTT
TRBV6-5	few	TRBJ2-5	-	CASSRRTTRGETQYF	TGTGCCAGCAGCAGGCGGACTACCCGCGGCGAGACCCAGTACTTC
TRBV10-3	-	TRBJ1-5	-	CAISESGGVGQPQHF	TGTGCCATCAGTGAGTCAGGGGGAGTGGGTCAGCCCCAGCATTTT
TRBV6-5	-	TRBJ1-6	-	CASSWDGNVYNSPLHF	TGTGCCAGCAGCTGGGACGGGAACGTTTATAATTCACCCCTCCACTTT
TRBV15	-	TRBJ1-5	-	CATSRDQGGGQPQHF	TGTGCCACCAGCAGAGATCAGGGAGGAGGGCAGCCCCAGCATTTT
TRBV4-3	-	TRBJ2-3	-	CASSQEGQGHSTDTQYF	TGCGCCAGCAGCCAAGAGGGGCAGGGCCACTCCACAGATACGCAGTATTTT
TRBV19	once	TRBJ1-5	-	CASRPRGGGNQPQHF	TGTGCCAGTAGACCCCGGGGGGGGGGCAATCAGCCCCAGCATTTT
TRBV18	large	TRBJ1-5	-	CASSPLPTVRGQPQHF	TGTGCCAGCTCACCCCTCCCGACAGTCAGAGGTCAGCCCCAGCATTTT
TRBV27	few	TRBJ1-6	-	CASTLYNSPLHF	TGTGCCAGCACCCTCTATAATTCACCCCTCCACTTT
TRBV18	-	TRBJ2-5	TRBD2	CASSPPVLAGSPETQYF	TGTGCCAGCTCACCACCTGTACTAGCGGGGAGTCCAGAGACCCAGTACTTC
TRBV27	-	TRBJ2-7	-	CASRPGTSYEQYF	TGTGCCAGCAGGCCCGGGACATCCTACGAGCAGTACTTC
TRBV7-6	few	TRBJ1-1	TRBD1	CASSLRTGVSTEAFF	TGTGCCAGCAGCTTGAGGACAGGGGTGAGCACTGAAGCTTTCTTT
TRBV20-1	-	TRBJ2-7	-	CSVGGVGEQYF	TGCAGTGTCGGCGGGGTGGGAGAGCAGTACTTC
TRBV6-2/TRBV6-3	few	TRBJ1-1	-	CASSYSPPGSTEAFF	TGTGCCAGCAGTTACTCCCCCCCCGGGTCCACTGAAGCTTTCTTT
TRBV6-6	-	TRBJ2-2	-	CASRRNTGELFF	TGTGCCAGCAGAAGGAACACCGGGGAGCTGTTTTTT
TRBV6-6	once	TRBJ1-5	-	CASSGRGKGGYSNQPQHF	TGTGCCAGCAGTGGTAGAGGGAAAGGTGGATATAGCAATCAGCCCCAGCATTTT